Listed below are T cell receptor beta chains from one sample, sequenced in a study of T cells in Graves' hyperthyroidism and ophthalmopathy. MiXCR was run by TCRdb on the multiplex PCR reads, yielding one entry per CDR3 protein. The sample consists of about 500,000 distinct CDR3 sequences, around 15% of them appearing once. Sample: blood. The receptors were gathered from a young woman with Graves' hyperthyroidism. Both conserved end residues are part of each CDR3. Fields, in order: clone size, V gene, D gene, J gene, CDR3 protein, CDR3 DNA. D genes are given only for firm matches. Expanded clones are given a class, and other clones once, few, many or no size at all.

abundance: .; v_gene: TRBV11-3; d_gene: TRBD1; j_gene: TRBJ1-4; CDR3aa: CASSLRDSPEKLFF; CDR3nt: TGTGCCAGCAGCCTGAGGGACAGTCCAGAAAAACTGTTTTTT
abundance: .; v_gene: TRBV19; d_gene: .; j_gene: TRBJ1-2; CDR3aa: CASIGTVGFYGYTF; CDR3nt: TGTGCCAGTATCGGGACGGTGGGTTTCTATGGCTACACCTTC
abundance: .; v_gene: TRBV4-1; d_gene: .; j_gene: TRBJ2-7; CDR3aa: CASSHLPDNSYEQYF; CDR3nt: TGCGCCAGCAGCCACCTTCCGGACAACTCCTACGAGCAGTACTTC
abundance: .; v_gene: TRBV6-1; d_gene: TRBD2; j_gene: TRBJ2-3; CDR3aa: CASSPRLASPHTDTQYF; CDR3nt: TGTGCCAGCAGCCCCAGACTAGCCTCACCACACACAGATACGCAGTATTTT
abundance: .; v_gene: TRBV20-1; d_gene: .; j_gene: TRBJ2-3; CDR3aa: CSANRWGREFTDTQYF; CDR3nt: TGCAGTGCTAATCGTTGGGGGCGGGAATTCACAGATACGCAGTATTTT
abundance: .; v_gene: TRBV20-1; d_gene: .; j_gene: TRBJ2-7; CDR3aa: CSARGGTGYEQYF; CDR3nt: TGCAGTGCTAGAGGGGGGACTGGCTACGAGCAGTACTTC
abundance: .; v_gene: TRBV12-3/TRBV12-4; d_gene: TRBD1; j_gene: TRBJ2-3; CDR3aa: CASSFYLTGSTDTQYF; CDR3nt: TGTGCCAGCAGTTTTTATCTGACAGGGAGCACAGATACGCAGTATTTT
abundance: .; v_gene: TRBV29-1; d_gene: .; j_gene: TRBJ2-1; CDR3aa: CSVGWGRGGNEQFF; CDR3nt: TGCAGCGTTGGTTGGGGGCGGGGTGGGAATGAGCAGTTCTTC
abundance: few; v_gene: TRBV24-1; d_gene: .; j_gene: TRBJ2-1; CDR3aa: CATSDYYHNEQFF; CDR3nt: TGTGCCACCAGTGATTATTACCACAATGAGCAGTTCTTC
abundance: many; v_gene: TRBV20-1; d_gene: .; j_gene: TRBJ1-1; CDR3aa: CSAHGDSNTEAFF; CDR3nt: TGCAGTGCTCACGGGGACTCGAACACTGAAGCTTTCTTT
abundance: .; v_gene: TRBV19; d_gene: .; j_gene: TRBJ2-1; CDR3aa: CASRRTVYNEQFF; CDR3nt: TGTGCCAGTCGGCGGACTGTCTACAATGAGCAGTTCTTC
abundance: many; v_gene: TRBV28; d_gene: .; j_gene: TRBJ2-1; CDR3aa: CASSLTRALGIEQFF; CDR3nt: TGTGCCAGCAGTTTAACCCGGGCCCTGGGGATTGAGCAGTTCTTC
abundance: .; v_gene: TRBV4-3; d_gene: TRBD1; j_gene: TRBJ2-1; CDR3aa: CASSRSTGVAYNEQFF; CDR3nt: TGCGCCAGCAGCCGGTCAACAGGGGTCGCCTACAATGAGCAGTTCTTC
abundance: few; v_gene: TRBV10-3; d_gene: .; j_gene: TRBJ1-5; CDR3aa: CAISDGGVSNQPQHF; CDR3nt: TGTGCCATCAGTGATGGTGGCGTAAGCAATCAGCCCCAGCATTTT
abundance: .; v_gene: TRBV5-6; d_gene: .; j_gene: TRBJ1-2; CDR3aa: CASSLVSAEGDYGYTF; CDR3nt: TGTGCCAGCAGCTTGGTGAGTGCAGAGGGCGACTATGGCTACACCTTC
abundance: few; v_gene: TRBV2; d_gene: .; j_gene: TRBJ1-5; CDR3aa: CAGGLRSNQPQHF; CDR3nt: TGTGCCGGGGGTCTGAGGAGCAATCAGCCCCAGCATTTT
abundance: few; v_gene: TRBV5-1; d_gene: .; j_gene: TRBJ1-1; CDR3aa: CASSPTIRTEAFF; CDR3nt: TGCGCCAGCAGCCCTACCATAAGGACTGAAGCTTTCTTT
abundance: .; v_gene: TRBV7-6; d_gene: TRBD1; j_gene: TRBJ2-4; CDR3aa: CASSRDRVSIQYF; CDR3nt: TGTGCCAGCAGCCGGGACAGGGTATCTATTCAGTACTTC
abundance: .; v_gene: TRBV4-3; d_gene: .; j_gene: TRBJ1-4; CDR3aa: CASSQDLSTNEKLFF; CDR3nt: TGCGCCAGCAGCCAAGATCTTTCAACTAATGAAAAACTGTTTTTT
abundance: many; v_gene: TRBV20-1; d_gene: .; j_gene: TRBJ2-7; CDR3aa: CSARDPGVGEQYF; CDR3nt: TGCAGTGCTAGAGATCCAGGGGTAGGAGAGCAGTACTTC
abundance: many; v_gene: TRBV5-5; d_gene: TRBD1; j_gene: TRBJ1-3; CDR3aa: CASSLQTGTFSGNTIYF; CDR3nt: TGTGCCAGCAGCTTGCAGACAGGGACGTTCTCTGGAAACACCATATATTTT
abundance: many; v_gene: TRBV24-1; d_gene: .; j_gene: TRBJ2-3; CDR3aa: CATSLGGGSTDTQYF; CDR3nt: TGTGCCACCAGTTTAGGAGGGGGAAGCACAGATACGCAGTATTTT
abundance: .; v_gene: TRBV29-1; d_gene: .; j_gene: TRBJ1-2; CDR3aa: CSVDASREGTYGYTF; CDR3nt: TGCAGCGTTGATGCCTCCCGTGAGGGAACCTATGGCTACACCTTC
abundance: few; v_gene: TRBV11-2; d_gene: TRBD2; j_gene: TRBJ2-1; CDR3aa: CASSPIPSGRYNEQFF; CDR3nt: TGTGCCAGCAGCCCCATCCCAAGCGGGAGATACAATGAGCAGTTCTTC
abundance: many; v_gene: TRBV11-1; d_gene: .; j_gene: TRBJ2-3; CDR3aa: CASSLSQKSTDTQYF; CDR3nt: TGTGCCAGCAGCCTTTCTCAGAAATCCACAGATACGCAGTATTTT
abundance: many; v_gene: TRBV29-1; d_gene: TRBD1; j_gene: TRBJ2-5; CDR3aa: CSVRTGWSETQYF; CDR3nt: TGCAGCGTGCGGACAGGGTGGAGCGAGACCCAGTACTTC
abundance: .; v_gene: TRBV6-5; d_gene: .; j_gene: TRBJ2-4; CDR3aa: CASSLPGTKKNIQYF; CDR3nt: TGTGCCAGCAGTTTACCCGGGACAAAAAAAAACATTCAGTACTTC
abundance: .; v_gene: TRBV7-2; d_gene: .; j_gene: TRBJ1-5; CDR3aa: CASSLDGDGISNQPQHF; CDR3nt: TGTGCCAGCAGCTTAGATGGAGACGGGATTAGCAATCAGCCCCAGCATTTT
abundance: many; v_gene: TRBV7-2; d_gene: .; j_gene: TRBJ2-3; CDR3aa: CASSLDADTQYF; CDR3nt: TGTGCCAGCAGCTTAGACGCAGATACGCAGTATTTT
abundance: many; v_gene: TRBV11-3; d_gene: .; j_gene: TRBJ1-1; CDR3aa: CASIPGGVNTEAFF; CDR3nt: TGTGCCAGCATCCCAGGAGGTGTGAACACTGAAGCTTTCTTT
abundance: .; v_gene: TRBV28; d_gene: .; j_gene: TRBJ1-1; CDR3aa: CASSHSLEAFF; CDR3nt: TGTGCCAGCAGTCACAGCCTTGAAGCTTTCTTT
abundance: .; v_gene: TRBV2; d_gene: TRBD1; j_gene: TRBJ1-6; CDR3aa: CASSWTGENSPLHF; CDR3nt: TGTGCCAGCAGCTGGACAGGGGAGAATTCACCCCTCCACTTT
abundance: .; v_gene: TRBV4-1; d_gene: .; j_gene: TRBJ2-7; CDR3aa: CASSQEGHSAYEQYF; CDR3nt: TGCGCCAGCAGCCAGGAAGGACATTCCGCCTACGAGCAGTACTTC
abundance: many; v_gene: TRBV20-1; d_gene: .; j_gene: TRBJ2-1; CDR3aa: CSARDLRGYPNNEQFF; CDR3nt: TGCAGTGCTAGAGATCTAAGGGGGTACCCTAACAATGAGCAGTTCTTC
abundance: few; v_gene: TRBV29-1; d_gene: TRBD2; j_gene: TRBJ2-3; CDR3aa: CSASGGYTDTQYF; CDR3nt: TGCAGCGCCTCGGGGGGTTACACAGATACGCAGTATTTT
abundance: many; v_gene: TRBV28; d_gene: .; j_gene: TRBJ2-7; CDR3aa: CASSAIGQNSYEQYF; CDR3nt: TGTGCCAGCAGTGCCATCGGACAGAACTCCTACGAGCAGTACTTC
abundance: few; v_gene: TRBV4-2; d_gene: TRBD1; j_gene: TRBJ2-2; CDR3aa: CASSHEQGAGTGELFF; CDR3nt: TGTGCCAGCAGCCATGAACAGGGGGCAGGCACCGGGGAGCTGTTTTTT
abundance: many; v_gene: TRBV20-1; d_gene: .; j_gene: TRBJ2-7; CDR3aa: CSARRQDMYSYEQYF; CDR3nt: TGCAGTGCTAGAAGACAGGACATGTACTCTTACGAGCAGTACTTC
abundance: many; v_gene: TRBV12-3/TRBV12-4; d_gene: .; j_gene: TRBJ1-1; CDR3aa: CASSYPATGGTEAFF; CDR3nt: TGTGCCAGCAGTTACCCCGCCACAGGAGGTACTGAAGCTTTCTTT
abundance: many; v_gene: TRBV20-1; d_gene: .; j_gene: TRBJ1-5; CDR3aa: CSARDFQGWDQPQHF; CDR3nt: TGCAGTGCTAGAGACTTCCAGGGTTGGGATCAGCCCCAGCATTTT
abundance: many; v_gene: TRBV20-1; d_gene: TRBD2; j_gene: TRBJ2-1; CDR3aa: CSARDEARTSGYNEQFF; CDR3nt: TGCAGTGCTAGAGATGAGGCTCGGACTAGCGGCTACAATGAGCAGTTCTTC
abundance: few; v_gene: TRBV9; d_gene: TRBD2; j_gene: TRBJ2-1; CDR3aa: CASSTSGGPLNEQFF; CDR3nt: TGTGCCAGCAGCACTAGCGGGGGCCCCCTCAATGAGCAGTTCTTC
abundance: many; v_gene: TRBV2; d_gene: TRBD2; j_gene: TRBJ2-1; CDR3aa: CASSETSGANEQFF; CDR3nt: TGTGCCAGCAGTGAGACTAGCGGGGCCAATGAGCAGTTCTTC
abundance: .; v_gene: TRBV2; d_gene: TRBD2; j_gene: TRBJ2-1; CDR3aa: CASSDPRISGRAVYNEQFF; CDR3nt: TGTGCCAGCTCGGACCCCAGGATTAGCGGGAGGGCCGTCTACAATGAGCAGTTCTTC
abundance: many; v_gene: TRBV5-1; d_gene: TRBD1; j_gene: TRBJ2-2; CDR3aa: CASSPRQGAAGELFF; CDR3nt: TGCGCCAGCAGCCCAAGACAGGGGGCGGCCGGGGAGCTGTTTTTT
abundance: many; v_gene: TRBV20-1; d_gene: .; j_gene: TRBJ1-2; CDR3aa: CSASGWHGYTF; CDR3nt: TGCAGTGCTAGTGGATGGCATGGCTACACCTTC
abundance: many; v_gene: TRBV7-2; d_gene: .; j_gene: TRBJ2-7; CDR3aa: CASSLGSSSYEQYF; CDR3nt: TGTGCCAGCAGCTTAGGCAGTTCCTCCTACGAGCAGTACTTC
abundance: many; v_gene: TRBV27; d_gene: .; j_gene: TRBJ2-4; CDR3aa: CASSPRNIQYF; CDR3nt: TGTGCCAGCAGTCCACGGAACATTCAGTACTTC
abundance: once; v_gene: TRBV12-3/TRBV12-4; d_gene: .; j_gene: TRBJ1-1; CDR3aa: CASSSGVAFF; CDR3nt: TGTGCCAGCAGCTCCGGCGTGGCTTTCTTT
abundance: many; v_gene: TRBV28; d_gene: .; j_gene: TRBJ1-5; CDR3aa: CASTPRMWRGSNQPQHF; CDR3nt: TGTGCCAGCACCCCCCGTATGTGGCGAGGGAGCAATCAGCCCCAGCATTTT
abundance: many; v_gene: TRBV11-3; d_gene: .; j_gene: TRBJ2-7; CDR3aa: CASSLGDTSYEQYF; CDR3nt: TGTGCCAGCAGCTTAGGGGACACCTCCTACGAGCAGTACTTC
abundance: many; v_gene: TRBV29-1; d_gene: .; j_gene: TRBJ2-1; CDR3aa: CSALTGPGNNEQFF; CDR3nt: TGCAGCGCCCTTACCGGGCCTGGCAACAATGAGCAGTTCTTC
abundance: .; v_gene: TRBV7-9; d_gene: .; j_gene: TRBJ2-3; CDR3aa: CASSLDYSTQYF; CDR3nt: TGTGCCAGCAGCTTAGACTATTCAACGCAGTATTTT
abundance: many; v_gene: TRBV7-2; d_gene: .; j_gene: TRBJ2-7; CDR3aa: CASSLGESGTRSYEQYF; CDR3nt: TGTGCCAGCAGCTTAGGAGAATCGGGGACCCGATCCTACGAGCAGTACTTC
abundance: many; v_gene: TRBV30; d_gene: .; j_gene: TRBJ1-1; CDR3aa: CAWSAWTEAFF; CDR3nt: TGTGCCTGGAGTGCTTGGACTGAAGCTTTCTTT
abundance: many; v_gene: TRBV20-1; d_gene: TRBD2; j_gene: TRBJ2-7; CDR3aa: CSASGGAVGEQYF; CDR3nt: TGCAGTGCTAGCGGGGGGGCCGTAGGGGAGCAGTACTTC
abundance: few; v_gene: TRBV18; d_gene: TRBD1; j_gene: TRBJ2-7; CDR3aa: CASSPPGTGAFEQYF; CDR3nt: TGTGCCAGCTCACCACCCGGGACAGGGGCGTTCGAGCAGTACTTC
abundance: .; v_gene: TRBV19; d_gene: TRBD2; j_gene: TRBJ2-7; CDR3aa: CASSIEGLSGLAGRTYEQYF; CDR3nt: TGTGCCAGTAGTATAGAAGGTTTATCGGGACTAGCGGGGAGAACCTACGAGCAGTACTTC
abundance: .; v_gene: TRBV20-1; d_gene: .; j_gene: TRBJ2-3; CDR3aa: CSARVAGATDTQYF; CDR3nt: TGCAGTGCTAGAGTGGCGGGGGCCACAGATACGCAGTATTTT
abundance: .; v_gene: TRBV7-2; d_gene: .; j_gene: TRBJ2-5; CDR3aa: CASSLALGDWRGRETQYF; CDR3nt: TGTGCCAGCAGCTTAGCGCTCGGTGATTGGAGGGGGCGGGAGACCCAGTACTTC